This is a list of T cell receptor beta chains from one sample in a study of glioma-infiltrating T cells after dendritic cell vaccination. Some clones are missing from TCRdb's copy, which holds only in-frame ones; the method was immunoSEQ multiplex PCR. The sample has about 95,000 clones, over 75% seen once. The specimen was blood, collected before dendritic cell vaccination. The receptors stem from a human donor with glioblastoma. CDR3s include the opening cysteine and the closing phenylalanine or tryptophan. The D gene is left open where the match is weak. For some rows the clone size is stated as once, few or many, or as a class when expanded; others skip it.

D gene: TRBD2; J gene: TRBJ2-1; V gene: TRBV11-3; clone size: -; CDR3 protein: CASSRGGSEQFF; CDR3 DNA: TGTGCCAGCAGCCGGGGGGGGAGTGAGCAGTTCTTC
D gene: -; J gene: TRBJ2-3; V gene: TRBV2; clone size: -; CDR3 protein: CASSAGQISTDTQYF; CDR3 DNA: TGTGCCAGCAGTGCAGGACAGATCAGCACAGATACGCAGTATTTT
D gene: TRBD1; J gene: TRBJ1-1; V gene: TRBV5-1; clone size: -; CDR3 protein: CASSVVPGQGRGTEAFF; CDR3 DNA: TGCGCCAGCAGCGTAGTCCCGGGACAGGGTAGGGGTACTGAAGCTTTCTTT
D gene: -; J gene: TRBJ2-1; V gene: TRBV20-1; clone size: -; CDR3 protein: CSARDLNEQFF; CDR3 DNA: TGCAGTGCTAGAGATCTCAATGAGCAGTTCTTC
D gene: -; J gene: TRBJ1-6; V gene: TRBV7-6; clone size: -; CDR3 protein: CASSNVLFGTSNSPLHF; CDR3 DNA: TGTGCCAGCAGCAATGTACTGTTTGGGACATCCAATTCACCCCTCCACTTT
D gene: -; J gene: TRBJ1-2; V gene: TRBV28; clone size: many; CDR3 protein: CASSVRGRDGYTF; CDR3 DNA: TGTGCCAGCAGTGTGCGGGGGCGGGATGGCTACACCTTC
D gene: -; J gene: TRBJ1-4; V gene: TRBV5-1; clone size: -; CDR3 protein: CASSLWGQGREKLFF; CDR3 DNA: TGCGCCAGCAGCTTGTGGGGGCAGGGAAGGGAAAAACTGTTTTTT
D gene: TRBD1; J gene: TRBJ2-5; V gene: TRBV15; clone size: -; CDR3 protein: CATSSRDRGRETQYF; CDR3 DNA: TGTGCCACCAGCAGCCGGGACAGGGGGCGGGAGACCCAGTACTTC
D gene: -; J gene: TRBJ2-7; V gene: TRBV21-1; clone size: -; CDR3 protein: CASSKDRLWSSYEQYF; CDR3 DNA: TGTGCCAGCAGCAAAGATAGGCTATGGAGCTCCTACGAGCAGTACTTC
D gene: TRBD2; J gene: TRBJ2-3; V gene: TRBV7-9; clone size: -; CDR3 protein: CASSPAGGIDTQYF; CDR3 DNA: TGTGCCAGCAGCCCTGCGGGGGGAATAGATACGCAGTATTTT
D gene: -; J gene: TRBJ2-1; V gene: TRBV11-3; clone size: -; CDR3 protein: CASSLIESQGGNEQFF; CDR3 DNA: TGTGCCAGCAGCTTAATTGAGAGTCAGGGGGGCAATGAGCAGTTCTTC
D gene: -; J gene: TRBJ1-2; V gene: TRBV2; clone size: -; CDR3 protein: CASSEGSYGYTF; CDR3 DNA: TGTGCCAGCAGCGAGGGTTCCTATGGCTACACCTTC